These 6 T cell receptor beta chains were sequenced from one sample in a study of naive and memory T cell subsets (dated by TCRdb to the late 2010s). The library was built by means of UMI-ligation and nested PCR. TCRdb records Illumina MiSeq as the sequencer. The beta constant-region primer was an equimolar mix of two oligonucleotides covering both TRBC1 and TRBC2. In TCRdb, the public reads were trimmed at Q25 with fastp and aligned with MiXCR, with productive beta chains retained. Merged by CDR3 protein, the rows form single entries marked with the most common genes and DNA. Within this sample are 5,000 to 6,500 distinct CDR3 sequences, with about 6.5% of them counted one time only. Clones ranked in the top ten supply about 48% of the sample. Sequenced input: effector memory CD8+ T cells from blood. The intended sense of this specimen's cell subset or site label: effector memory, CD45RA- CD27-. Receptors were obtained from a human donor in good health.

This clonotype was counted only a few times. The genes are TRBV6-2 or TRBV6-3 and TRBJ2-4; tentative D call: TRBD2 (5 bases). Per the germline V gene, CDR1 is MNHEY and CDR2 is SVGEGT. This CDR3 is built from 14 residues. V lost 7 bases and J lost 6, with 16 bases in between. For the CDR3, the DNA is TGTGCCAGCACTTTCCGAGCGGATCTAAACATTCAGTACTTC. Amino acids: CASTFRADLNIQYF.

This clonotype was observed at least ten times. CDR3 in DNA: TGCGCCAGCAGCCAAGATGGCGGGGGGACCTACAATGAGCAGTTCTTC. Protein product: CASSQDGGGTYNEQFF. This rearrangement joins TRBV4-3 to TRBJ2-1; TRBD2 matches at 8 bases. Germline V gene lookup returns CDR1 LGHNA and CDR2 YSLEER. This CDR3 spans 16 amino acids. V lost 0 bases to trimming and J lost 2 bases; unmatched junction nucleotides: 3.

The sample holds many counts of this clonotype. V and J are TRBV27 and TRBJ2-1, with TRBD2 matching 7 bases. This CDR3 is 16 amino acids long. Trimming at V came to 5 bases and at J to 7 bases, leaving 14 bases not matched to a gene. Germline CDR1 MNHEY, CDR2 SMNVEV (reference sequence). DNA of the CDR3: TGTGCCAGCAGTCCCCCCTCCGCGGGAGTCATGAATGAGCAGTTCTTC. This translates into CASSPPSAGVMNEQFF.

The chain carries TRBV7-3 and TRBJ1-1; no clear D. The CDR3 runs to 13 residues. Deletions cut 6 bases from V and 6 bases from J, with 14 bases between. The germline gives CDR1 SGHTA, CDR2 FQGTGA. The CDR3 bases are TGTGCCAGCAGAGGATCCCCAGACCCTGAAGCTTTCTTT. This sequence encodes CASRGSPDPEAFF.

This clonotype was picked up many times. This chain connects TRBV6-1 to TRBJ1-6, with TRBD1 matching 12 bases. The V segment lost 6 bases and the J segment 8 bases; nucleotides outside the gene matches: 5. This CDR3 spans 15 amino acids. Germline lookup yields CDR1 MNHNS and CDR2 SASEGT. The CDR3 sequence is CASSLGTGGDSPLHF. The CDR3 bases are TGTGCCAGCAGCCTAGGGACAGGGGGCGATTCACCCCTCCACTTT.

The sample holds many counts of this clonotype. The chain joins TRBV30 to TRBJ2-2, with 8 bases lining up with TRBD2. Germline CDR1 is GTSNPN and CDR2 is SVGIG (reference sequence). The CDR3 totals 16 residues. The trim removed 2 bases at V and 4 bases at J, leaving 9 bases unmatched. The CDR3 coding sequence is TGTGCCTGGAGTTTTCTAGCGGGCCACAGCACCGGGGAGCTGTTTTTT. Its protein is CAWSFLAGHSTGELFF.